This is a list of T cell receptor beta chains from one sample in a study of cytomegalovirus exposure and HLA in healthy donors. Clones were sequenced by immunoSEQ multiplex PCR, and TCRdb holds only the in-frame ones, with some missing. Of around 120,000 clones listed, about 79% are singletons. The sequenced material came from PBMCs. These receptors were obtained from a man between 18 and 29 years old in good health and CMV-seronegative. Each CDR3 is given with its conserved first and last residue. The D gene is left open where the match is weak. A clone size is listed for some rows: how often the clone was seen (once, few, many), or a class if it is expanded.

V gene	D gene	clone size	J gene	CDR3 DNA	CDR3 protein
TRBV14	.	.	TRBJ2-2	TGTGCCAGCAGCCAAGCCTATAGCGTCGGGGAGCTGTTTTTT	CASSQAYSVGELFF
TRBV27	TRBD1	.	TRBJ1-1	TGTGCCAGCAGTTTATCCCTCACAGGGGGCATTTCTGAAGCTTTCTTT	CASSLSLTGGISEAFF
TRBV19	.	once	TRBJ2-1	TGTGCCAGTACCCCGACTGGCAACCCCTCCTACAATGAGCAGTTCTTC	CASTPTGNPSYNEQFF
TRBV30	.	few	TRBJ2-3	TGTGCCTGGACCCCAGGGGTCCATACGCAGTATTTT	CAWTPGVHTQYF
TRBV7-3	TRBD1	.	TRBJ1-5	TGTGCCAGCAGCGCATCAGGGGGGCCCCAGCATTTT	CASSASGGPQHF
TRBV27	.	.	TRBJ2-7	TGTGCCAGCAGTTTAGTAGGGAGGAGGCCCTACGAGCAGTACTTC	CASSLVGRRPYEQYF
TRBV28	TRBD2	.	TRBJ2-5	TGTGCCAGCAGAACCCCCGGGACTAGTTATGGCCAGTACTTC	CASRTPGTSYGQYF
TRBV7-9	.	.	TRBJ1-5	TGTGCCAGCAGCTTACGGGGGGCCGGCAATCAGCCCCAGCATTTT	CASSLRGAGNQPQHF
TRBV9	TRBD2	.	TRBJ2-1	TGTGCCAGCAGCGTAGTTGCGGGAGTTTACAATGAGCAGTTCTTC	CASSVVAGVYNEQFF
TRBV5-1	.	once	TRBJ2-1	TGCGCCAGCAGCTTGTTGGGTGGGAGCTCCTACAATGAGCAGTTCTTC	CASSLLGGSSYNEQFF
TRBV7-6	TRBD1	.	TRBJ1-1	TGTGCCAGCAGCTTAGTCCTGCGATGGATCCAGACAGGGGGCACTGAAGCTTTCTTT	CASSLVLRWIQTGGTEAFF
TRBV15	TRBD2	.	TRBJ2-7	TGTGCCACCAGCTGGCGGACTAGCGGCTCCTACGAGCAGTACTTC	CATSWRTSGSYEQYF
TRBV4-2	.	.	TRBJ2-1	TGTGCCAGCAGCCAAGCTGGTAAGTCGGGGAATTACAATGAGCAGTTCTTC	CASSQAGKSGNYNEQFF
TRBV4-3	TRBD1	.	TRBJ2-3	TGCGCCAGCAGCCTCGCCTTTTTGGGGACAGGGAATCAAGATACGCAGTATTTT	CASSLAFLGTGNQDTQYF
TRBV11-3	.	.	TRBJ1-3	TGTGCCAGCAGGCCACAGGGCTCTGGAAACACCATATATTTT	CASRPQGSGNTIYF